This T cell receptor beta chain was captured in a study of T-cell memory formation after mild COVID-19. TCRdb analysed the 5' RACE reads with MiXCR anew, one entry per CDR3 protein. The sample holds around 110,000 distinct CDR3 sequences, around 14% seen once. V was cut by 5 bases and J by 7 bases, with 21 bases left in between. The CDR3 is 16 amino acids. Germline CDR1 SGHTA, CDR2 FQGTGA. This chain joins TRBV7-3 and TRBJ2-1, with a possible D match to TRBD2 (7 bases). This clonotype originated in a man aged 18-30 years who had mild COVID-19 (a few samples of this study predate the infection). Cell type and time point are not known. The specimen was PBMCs or a T cell subset sorted from them (not recorded which). The chain's CDR3 is CASSRVGGGLSNEQFF. DNA for the CDR3: TGTGCCAGCAGCCGAGTTGGGGGGGGCCTTTCAAATGAGCAGTTCTTC.